This is a list of T cell receptor beta chains from one sample in a study of early T cells in non-severe SARS-CoV-2 infection. TCRdb independently ran MiXCR on the 5' RACE reads; one entry per CDR3 protein. Of about 52,000 distinct CDR3 sequences detected, more than 9.5% appear once; the ten largest clones hold approximately 13%. Sequenced material: whole blood. These receptors were obtained from an adult who was a healthcare worker with PCR-confirmed SARS-CoV-2 infection or an uninfected control (not recorded which). CDR3s include the opening cysteine and the closing phenylalanine or tryptophan. A D gene is named only where the DNA matches it firmly. Clone size is not always given. Where it is, it says once, few, many or a class for expanded clones.

D gene: -; J gene: TRBJ2-1; CDR3 length: 15; clone size: -; V gene: TRBV2; CDR3 protein: CASSVGRRTYNEQFF; CDR3 DNA: TGTGCCAGCAGTGTGGGAAGGCGGACCTACAATGAGCAGTTCTTC
D gene: -; J gene: TRBJ2-1; CDR3 length: 12; clone size: -; V gene: TRBV14; CDR3 protein: CASTHTARELVF; CDR3 DNA: TGTGCCAGCACCCACACCGCCCGGGAATTAGTCTTC
D gene: -; J gene: TRBJ2-7; CDR3 length: 15; clone size: few; V gene: TRBV27; CDR3 protein: CASSLAGASFYEQYF; CDR3 DNA: TGTGCCAGCAGTTTGGCTGGGGCTAGCTTCTACGAGCAGTACTTC
D gene: TRBD1; J gene: TRBJ1-6; CDR3 length: 17; clone size: few; V gene: TRBV4-3; CDR3 protein: CASSQNVWTGPNSPLHF; CDR3 DNA: TGCGCCAGCAGCCAAAACGTGTGGACAGGGCCAAATTCACCCCTCCACTTT
D gene: TRBD1; J gene: TRBJ1-1; CDR3 length: 15; clone size: few; V gene: TRBV5-4; CDR3 protein: CASSMGQGVDTEAFF; CDR3 DNA: TGTGCCAGCAGCATGGGACAGGGGGTGGACACTGAAGCTTTCTTT
D gene: -; J gene: TRBJ2-3; CDR3 length: 17; clone size: -; V gene: TRBV10-2; CDR3 protein: CASSAPWSGHHTDTQYF; CDR3 DNA: TGCGCCAGCAGTGCGCCCTGGTCGGGACACCACACAGATACGCAGTATTTT
D gene: -; J gene: TRBJ1-2; CDR3 length: 15; clone size: -; V gene: TRBV29-1; CDR3 protein: CSARVWVGANYGYTF; CDR3 DNA: TGCAGCGCCCGTGTCTGGGTAGGTGCTAACTATGGCTACACCTTC
D gene: -; J gene: TRBJ2-5; CDR3 length: 12; clone size: many; V gene: TRBV9; CDR3 protein: CASQGLWETQYF; CDR3 DNA: TGTGCCAGCCAGGGGTTATGGGAGACCCAGTACTTC
D gene: -; J gene: TRBJ1-5; CDR3 length: 17; clone size: few; V gene: TRBV11-2; CDR3 protein: CASSQTPSGYSNQPQHF; CDR3 DNA: TGTGCCAGCAGCCAAACCCCTAGTGGTTATAGCAATCAGCCCCAGCATTTT
D gene: -; J gene: TRBJ2-7; CDR3 length: 14; clone size: many; V gene: TRBV27; CDR3 protein: CASSNGQMGWEQYF; CDR3 DNA: TGTGCCAGCAGTAACGGACAGATGGGGTGGGAGCAGTACTTC
D gene: -; J gene: TRBJ1-2; CDR3 length: 12; clone size: many; V gene: TRBV19; CDR3 protein: CASNEGVSGYTF; CDR3 DNA: TGTGCCAGTAATGAAGGGGTGAGCGGCTACACCTTC
D gene: TRBD1; J gene: TRBJ1-2; CDR3 length: 15; clone size: -; V gene: TRBV7-6; CDR3 protein: CASSPRQGSNYGYTF; CDR3 DNA: TGTGCCAGCAGCCCTAGACAGGGAAGTAACTATGGCTACACCTTC
D gene: TRBD2; J gene: TRBJ2-7; CDR3 length: 14; clone size: many; V gene: TRBV2; CDR3 protein: CASTTGTSGYEQYF; CDR3 DNA: TGTGCCAGCACTACCGGGACTAGCGGCTACGAGCAGTACTTC
D gene: -; J gene: TRBJ2-7; CDR3 length: 15; clone size: -; V gene: TRBV14; CDR3 protein: CASSQGTHRIYEQYF; CDR3 DNA: TGTGCCAGCAGCCAAGGTACCCATCGGATCTACGAGCAGTACTTC
D gene: TRBD1; J gene: TRBJ2-1; CDR3 length: 13; clone size: -; V gene: TRBV6-2/TRBV6-3; CDR3 protein: CASSYLDRNEQFF; CDR3 DNA: TGTGCCAGCAGTTACTTGGACAGGAATGAGCAGTTCTTC
D gene: TRBD1; J gene: TRBJ1-5; CDR3 length: 12; clone size: -; V gene: TRBV30; CDR3 protein: CAWSVTQGAQHF; CDR3 DNA: TGTGCCTGGAGTGTAACCCAGGGGGCCCAGCATTTT
D gene: -; J gene: TRBJ2-6; CDR3 length: 15; clone size: few; V gene: TRBV20-1; CDR3 protein: CSATRGGSGANVLTF; CDR3 DNA: TGCAGTGCTACCCGTGGCGGCTCTGGGGCCAACGTCCTGACTTTC
D gene: TRBD1; J gene: TRBJ1-5; CDR3 length: 20; clone size: many; V gene: TRBV6-1; CDR3 protein: CASRGLPGTGEVWGNQPQHF; CDR3 DNA: TGTGCCAGCAGAGGATTACCCGGGACAGGGGAGGTATGGGGCAATCAGCCCCAGCATTTT
D gene: TRBD1; J gene: TRBJ2-5; CDR3 length: 12; clone size: many; V gene: TRBV29-1; CDR3 protein: CSVSGQGETQYF; CDR3 DNA: TGCAGCGTTTCGGGACAGGGGGAGACCCAGTACTTC
D gene: -; J gene: TRBJ2-7; CDR3 length: 9; clone size: few; V gene: TRBV28; CDR3 protein: CAKPYEQYF; CDR3 DNA: TGTGCCAAACCCTACGAGCAGTACTTC
D gene: -; J gene: TRBJ2-2; CDR3 length: 13; clone size: many; V gene: TRBV28; CDR3 protein: CASSFRRTGELFF; CDR3 DNA: TGTGCCAGCAGTTTTAGGCGAACCGGGGAGCTGTTTTTT
D gene: TRBD2; J gene: TRBJ2-3; CDR3 length: 14; clone size: -; V gene: TRBV11-3; CDR3 protein: CASSRGLGGDTQYF; CDR3 DNA: TGTGCCAGCAGCCGCGGACTAGGTGGTGATACGCAGTATTTT
D gene: TRBD1; J gene: TRBJ2-3; CDR3 length: 14; clone size: many; V gene: TRBV18; CDR3 protein: CASSPGQGADTQYF; CDR3 DNA: TGTGCCAGCTCACCGGGACAGGGGGCAGATACGCAGTATTTT